This T cell receptor (beta chain) was sequenced for a study of shared clonotypes between healthy human individuals. With 5 bases clipped from V and 1 base from J, the junction kept 16 bases outside the gene matches. The CDR3 covers 18 residues. Germline CDR1 and CDR2: SQVTM and ANQGSEA. Profiling relied on immunoSEQ multiplex PCR, and the TCRdb table lists in-frame clones only, not all of them. Here the sample spans hundreds of thousands of clones, 96% being singletons. CD8 cells classed as naive were CD45RO-negative and positively selected for CCR7, excluding terminally differentiated effector memory CD45RA+ cells.

This TCR derives from a woman in her 30s in good health. The sequenced sample consisted of naive CD8+ T cells sorted from blood. The chain joins TRBV29-1 to TRBJ2-1, with 8 bases that match TRBD2. The CDR3 protein is CSVILAGLSTNSYNEQFF. The DNA of the CDR3 is TGCAGCGTTATCTTAGCGGGACTAAGCACGAATTCCTACAATGAGCAGTTCTTC.